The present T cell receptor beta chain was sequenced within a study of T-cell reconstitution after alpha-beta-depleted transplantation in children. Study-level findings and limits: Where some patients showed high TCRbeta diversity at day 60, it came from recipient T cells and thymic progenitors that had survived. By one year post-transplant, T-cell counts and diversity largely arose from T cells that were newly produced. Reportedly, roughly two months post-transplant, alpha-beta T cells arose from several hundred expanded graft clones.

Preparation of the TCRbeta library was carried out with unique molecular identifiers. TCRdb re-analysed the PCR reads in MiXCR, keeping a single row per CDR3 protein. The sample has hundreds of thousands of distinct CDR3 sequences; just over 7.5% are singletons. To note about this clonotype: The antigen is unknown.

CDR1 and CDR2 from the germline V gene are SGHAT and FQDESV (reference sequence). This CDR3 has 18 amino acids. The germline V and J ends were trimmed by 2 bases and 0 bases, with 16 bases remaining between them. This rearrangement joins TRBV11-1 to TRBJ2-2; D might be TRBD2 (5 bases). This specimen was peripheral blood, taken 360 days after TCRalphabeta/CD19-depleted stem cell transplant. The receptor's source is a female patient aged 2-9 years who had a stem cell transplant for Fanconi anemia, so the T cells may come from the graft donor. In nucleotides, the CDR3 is TGTGCCAGCAGCTTAAGGCCGCTCGGGGTACCGAACACCGGGGAGCTGTTTTTT. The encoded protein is CASSLRPLGVPNTGELFF.